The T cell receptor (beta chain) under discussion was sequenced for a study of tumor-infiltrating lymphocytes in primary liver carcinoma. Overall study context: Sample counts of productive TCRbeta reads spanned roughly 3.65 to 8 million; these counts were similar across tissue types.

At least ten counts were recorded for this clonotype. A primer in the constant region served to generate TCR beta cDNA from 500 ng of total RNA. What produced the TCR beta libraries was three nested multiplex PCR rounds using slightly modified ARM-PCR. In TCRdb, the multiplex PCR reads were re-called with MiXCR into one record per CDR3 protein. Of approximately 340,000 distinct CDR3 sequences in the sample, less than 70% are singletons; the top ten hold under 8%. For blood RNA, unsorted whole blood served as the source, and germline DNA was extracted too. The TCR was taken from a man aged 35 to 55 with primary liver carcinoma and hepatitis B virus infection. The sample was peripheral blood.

The CDR3 is CASRDRKYEQYF. In DNA, the CDR3 is TGTGCCAGCAGGGACAGAAAATACGAGCAGTACTTC. The chain employs TRBV6-2 or TRBV6-3 and TRBJ2-7, with TRBD1 as a possible D gene (6 bases). This CDR3 has 12 amino acids. V gave up 6 bases and J gave up 4 bases, with 10 bases separating them. The germline V gene encodes CDR1 MNHEY and CDR2 SVGEGT.